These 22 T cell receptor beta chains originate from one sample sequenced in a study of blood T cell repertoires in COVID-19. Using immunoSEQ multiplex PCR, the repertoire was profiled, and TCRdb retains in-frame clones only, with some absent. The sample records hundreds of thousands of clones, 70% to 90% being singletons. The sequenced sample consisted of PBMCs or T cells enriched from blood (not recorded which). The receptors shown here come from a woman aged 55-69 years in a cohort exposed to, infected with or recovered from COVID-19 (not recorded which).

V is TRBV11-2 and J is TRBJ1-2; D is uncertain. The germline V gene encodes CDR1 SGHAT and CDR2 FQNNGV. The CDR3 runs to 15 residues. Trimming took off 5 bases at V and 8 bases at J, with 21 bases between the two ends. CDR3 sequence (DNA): TGTGCCAGCAGCCCGGTGGTCCAGACCCTCGGGGGCTACACCTTC. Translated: CASSPVVQTLGGYTF.

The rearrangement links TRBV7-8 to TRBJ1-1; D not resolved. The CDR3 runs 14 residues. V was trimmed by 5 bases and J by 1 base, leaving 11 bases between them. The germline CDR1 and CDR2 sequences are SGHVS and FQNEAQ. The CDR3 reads CASSLGLSNTEAFF. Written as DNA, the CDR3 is TGTGCCAGCAGCCTCGGACTTTCGAACACTGAAGCTTTCTTT.

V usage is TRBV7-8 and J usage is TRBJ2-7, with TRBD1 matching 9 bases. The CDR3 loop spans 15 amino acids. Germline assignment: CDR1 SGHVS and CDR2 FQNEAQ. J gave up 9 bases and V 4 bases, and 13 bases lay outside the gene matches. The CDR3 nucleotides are TGTGCCAGCAGCTCCGGGACAGGGATGGTAACCGGGCAGTACTTC. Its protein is CASSSGTGMVTGQYF.

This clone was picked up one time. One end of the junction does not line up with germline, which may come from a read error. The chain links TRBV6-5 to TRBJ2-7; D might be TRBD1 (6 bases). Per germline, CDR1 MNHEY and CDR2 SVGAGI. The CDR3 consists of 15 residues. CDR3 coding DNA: TGTGCCAGCAGTCACTCAGGGGTAAGGAAGTACGAGCAGTACTTC. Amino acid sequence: CASSHSGVRKYEQYF.

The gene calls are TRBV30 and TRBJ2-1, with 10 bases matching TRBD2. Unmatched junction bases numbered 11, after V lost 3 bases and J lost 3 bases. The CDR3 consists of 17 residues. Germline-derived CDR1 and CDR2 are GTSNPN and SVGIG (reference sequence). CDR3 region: CAWRVKLAGPIYNEQFF. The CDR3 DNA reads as TGTGCCTGGAGGGTCAAACTAGCGGGGCCTATCTACAATGAGCAGTTCTTC.

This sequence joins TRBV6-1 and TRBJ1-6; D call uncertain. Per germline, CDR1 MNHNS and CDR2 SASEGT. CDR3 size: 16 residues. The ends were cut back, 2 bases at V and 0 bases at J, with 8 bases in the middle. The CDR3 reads CASSEPTSSYNSPLHF. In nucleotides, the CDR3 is TGTGCCAGCAGTGAACCGACTAGCTCCTATAATTCACCCCTCCACTTT.

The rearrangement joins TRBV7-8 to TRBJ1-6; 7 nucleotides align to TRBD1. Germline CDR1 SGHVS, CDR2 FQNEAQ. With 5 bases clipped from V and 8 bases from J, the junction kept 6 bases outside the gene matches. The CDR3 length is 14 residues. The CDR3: CASSHQGEDSPLHF. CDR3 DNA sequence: TGTGCCAGCAGCCACCAGGGGGAAGATTCACCCCTCCACTTT.

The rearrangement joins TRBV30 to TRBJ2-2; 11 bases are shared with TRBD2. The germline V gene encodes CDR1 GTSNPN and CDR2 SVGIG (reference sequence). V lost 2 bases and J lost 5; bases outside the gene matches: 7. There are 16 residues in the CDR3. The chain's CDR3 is CAWSPIAGGQTGELFF. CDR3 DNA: TGTGCCTGGAGTCCTATAGCGGGAGGGCAGACCGGGGAGCTGTTTTTT.

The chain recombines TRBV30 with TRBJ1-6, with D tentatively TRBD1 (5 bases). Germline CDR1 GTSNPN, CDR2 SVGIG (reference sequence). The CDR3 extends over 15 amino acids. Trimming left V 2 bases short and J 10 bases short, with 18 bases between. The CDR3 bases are TGTGCCTGGAGTCCCTGGGGGTTGGGAGGATCACCCCTCCACTTT. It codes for CAWSPWGLGGSPLHF.

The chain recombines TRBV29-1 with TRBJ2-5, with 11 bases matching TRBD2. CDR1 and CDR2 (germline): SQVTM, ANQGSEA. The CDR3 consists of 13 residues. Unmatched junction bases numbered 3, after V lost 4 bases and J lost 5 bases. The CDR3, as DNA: TGCAGCGTTGGCACTAGCGGGAGTGAGACCCAGTACTTC. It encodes CSVGTSGSETQYF.

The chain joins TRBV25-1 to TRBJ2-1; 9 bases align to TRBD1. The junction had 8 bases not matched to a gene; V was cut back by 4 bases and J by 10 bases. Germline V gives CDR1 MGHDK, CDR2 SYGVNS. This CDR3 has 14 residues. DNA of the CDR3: TGTGCCAGCAGTGCCGGGACAGGGAGCGGAGAGCAGTTCTTC. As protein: CASSAGTGSGEQFF.

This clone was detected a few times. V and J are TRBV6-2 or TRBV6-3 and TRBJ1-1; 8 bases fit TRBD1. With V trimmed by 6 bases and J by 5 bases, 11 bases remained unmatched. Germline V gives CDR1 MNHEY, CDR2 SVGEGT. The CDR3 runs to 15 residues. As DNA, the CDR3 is TGTGCCAGCAGCATAACCCAAGACAGGGGTACTGAAGCTTTCTTT. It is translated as CASSITQDRGTEAFF.

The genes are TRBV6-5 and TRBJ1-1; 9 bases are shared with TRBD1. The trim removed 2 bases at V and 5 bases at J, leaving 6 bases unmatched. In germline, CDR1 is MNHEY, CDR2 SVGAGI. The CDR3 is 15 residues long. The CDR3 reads CASSYDRGSSTEAFF. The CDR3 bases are TGTGCCAGCAGTTACGACAGGGGGTCGAGTACTGAAGCTTTCTTT.

The CDR3 coding sequence is TGTGCCAGCAGCCAAGAGGATGGTGCCGGGACTACTGCGTACGAGCAGTACTTC. Translation: CASSQEDGAGTTAYEQYF. The V gene is TRBV4-2, the J gene TRBJ2-7; 7 nucleotides match TRBD2. Germline V gene lookup returns CDR1 LGHNA and CDR2 YNFKEQ. V shed 0 bases and J 4 bases; nucleotides not matched to a gene: 15. This CDR3 comprises 18 residues.

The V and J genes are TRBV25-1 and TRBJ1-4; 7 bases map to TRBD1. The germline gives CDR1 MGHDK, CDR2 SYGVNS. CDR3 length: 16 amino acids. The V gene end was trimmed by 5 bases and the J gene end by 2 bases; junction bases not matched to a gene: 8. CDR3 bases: TGTGCCAGCAGTCGACAGGGAGGATCGACTAATGAAAAACTGTTTTTT. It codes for CASSRQGGSTNEKLFF.

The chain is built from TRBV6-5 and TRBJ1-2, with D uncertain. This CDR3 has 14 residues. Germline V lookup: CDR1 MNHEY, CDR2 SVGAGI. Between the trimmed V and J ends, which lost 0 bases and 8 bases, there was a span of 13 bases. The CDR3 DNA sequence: TGTGCCAGCAGTTACTCGATACCCGGGAACGGCTACACCTTC. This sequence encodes CASSYSIPGNGYTF.

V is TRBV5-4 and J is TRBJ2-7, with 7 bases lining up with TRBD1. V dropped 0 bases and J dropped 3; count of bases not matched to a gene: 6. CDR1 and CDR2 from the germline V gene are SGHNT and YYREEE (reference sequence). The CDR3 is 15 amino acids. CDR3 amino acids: CASSLAHDRDYEQYF. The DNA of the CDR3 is TGTGCCAGCAGCTTGGCCCATGACAGGGACTACGAGCAGTACTTC.

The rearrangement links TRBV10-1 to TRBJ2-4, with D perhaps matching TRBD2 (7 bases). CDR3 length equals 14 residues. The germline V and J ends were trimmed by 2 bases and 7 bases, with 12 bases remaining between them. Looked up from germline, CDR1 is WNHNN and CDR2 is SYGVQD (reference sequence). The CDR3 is CASSEMRGGNIQYF. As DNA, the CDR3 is TGCGCCAGCAGTGAGATGAGGGGGGGGAACATTCAGTACTTC.

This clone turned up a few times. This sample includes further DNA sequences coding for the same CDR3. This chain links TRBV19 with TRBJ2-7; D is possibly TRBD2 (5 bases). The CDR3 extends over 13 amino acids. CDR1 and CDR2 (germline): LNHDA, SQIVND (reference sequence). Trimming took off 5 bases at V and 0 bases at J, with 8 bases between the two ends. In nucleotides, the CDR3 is TGTGCCAGTAGTGGAGGTAGCTCCTACGAGCAGTACTTC. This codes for CASSGGSSYEQYF. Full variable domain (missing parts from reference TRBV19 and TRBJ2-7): DGGITQSPKYLFRKEGQNVTLSCEQNLNHDAMYWYRQDPGQGLRLIYYSQIVNDFQKGDIAEGYSVSREKKESFPLTVTSAQKNPTAFYLCASSGGSSYEQYFGPGTRLTVT.

The chain's CDR3 is CASSLAQGGEPQHF. CDR3 DNA: TGTGCCAGCAGCTTAGCGCAGGGCGGAGAGCCCCAGCATTTT. The V gene is TRBV7-9, the J gene TRBJ1-5; TRBD1 might be the D (5 bases). CDR1 and CDR2 (germline): SEHNR, FQNEAQ (reference sequence). V lost 0 bases and J 8 bases, leaving 11 bases between the germline ends. The CDR3 is 14 residues long.

Here the CDR3 DNA reads TGTGCCAGCAGTTCAACAGGAGGGCGGACCACTGAAGCTTTCTTT. Its protein is CASSSTGGRTTEAFF. This chain links TRBV28 with TRBJ1-1, with D possibly being TRBD1 (5 bases). This CDR3 spans 15 amino acids. V gave up 4 bases and J gave up 4 bases, with 16 bases separating them. Germline assignment: CDR1 MDHEN and CDR2 SYDVKM.

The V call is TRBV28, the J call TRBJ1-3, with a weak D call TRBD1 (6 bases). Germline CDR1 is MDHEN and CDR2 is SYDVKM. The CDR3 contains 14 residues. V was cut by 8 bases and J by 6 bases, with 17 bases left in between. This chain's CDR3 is CASGGGLPENTIYF. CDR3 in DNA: TGTGCCAGCGGGGGGGGGCTTCCCGAAAACACCATATATTTT.